This T cell receptor (beta chain) was recovered during a study of OX40 agonist ivuxolimab in advanced cancers. At the level of the study: Patients enrolled in dose escalation were diagnosed with hepatocellular carcinoma, melanoma, renal cell or head and neck cancer.

TCRdb's copy holds only in-frame clones and misses some; the assay was immunoSEQ multiplex PCR. The sample consists of approximately 130,000 clones, approximately 94% of them appearing once. General study points: Also present in some nonresponders was a low level of normalized T-cell clonal expansion.

The CDR3 runs 15 residues. CDR1 is SGHRS, CDR2 YFSETQ, per germline. V lost 4 bases, J lost 1 base, and 15 bases lay in between. Sampling of blood occurred at baseline, cycle 4 day 1, and cycle 7 day 1. Comments on this clone: As yet, its antigen is unknown.

The starting material was CD4+ or CD8+ T cells sorted from blood, obtained in a trial of the OX40 agonist ivuxolimab. The origin of this receptor is an adult with an advanced solid tumor such as melanoma, head and neck, liver or kidney cancer. V gene TRBV5-1 combines with J gene TRBJ2-7, with D perhaps matching TRBD1 or TRBD2 (5 bases each). The CDR3: CASSIRDASSYEQYF. The CDR3 DNA is TGCGCCAGCAGCATCCGGGACGCGAGTTCCTACGAGCAGTACTTC. Looking up the rest from reference TRBV5-1 and TRBJ2-7 gives the full variable domain: KAGVTQTPRYLIKTRGQQVTLSCSPISGHRSVSWYQQTPGQGLQFLFEYFSETQRNKGNFPGRFSGRQFSNSRSEMNVSTLELGDSALYLCASSIRDASSYEQYFGPGTRLTVT.